Each of the 17 T cell receptor beta chains below was sequenced from the same sample in a study of blood T cell repertoires in COVID-19. Here immunoSEQ multiplex PCR was the method, and the copy in TCRdb shows in-frame clones only, minus some. The sample shows tens of thousands of clones, around 86% of them seen only once. The sample was peripheral blood. The receptor source for this set is a man between 60 and 75 years old with COVID-19, enrolled during active disease.

The chain is built from TRBV15 and TRBJ2-7, with 12 nucleotides matching TRBD2. Germline-derived CDR1 and CDR2 are LNHNV and YYDKDF (reference sequence). V lost 3 bases to trimming and J lost 0 bases; unmatched junction nucleotides: 3. The CDR3 loop spans 16 amino acids. The CDR3 here is CATSRTSGSPSYEQYF. CDR3 DNA: TGTGCCACCAGCAGGACTAGCGGGAGTCCCTCCTACGAGCAGTACTTC.

The genes are TRBV19 and TRBJ2-2, with D perhaps matching TRBD1 (5 bases). V gave up 4 bases and J gave up 5 bases, with 11 bases separating them. This CDR3 has 14 residues. Germline V gene lookup returns CDR1 LNHDA and CDR2 SQIVND (reference sequence). The CDR3 bases are TGTGCCAGTAGTACAGGGCGCGAAACCGGGGAGCTGTTTTTT. Translating it yields CASSTGRETGELFF.

J is TRBJ1-6 and V is TRBV7-9, with D hard to call. Looked up from germline, CDR1 is SEHNR and CDR2 is FQNEAQ (reference sequence). The CDR3 is 12 residues long. Trimming shortened V by 5 bases and J by 7 bases, and 6 bases separated the two germline ends. CDR3 DNA sequence: TGTGCCAGCAGCCCTCTAAATTCACCCCTCCACTTT. This encodes CASSPLNSPLHF. The full variable domain, completed using reference TRBV7-9 and TRBJ1-6, is DTGVSQNPRHKITKRGQNVTFRCDPISEHNRLYWYRQTLGQGPEFLTYFQNEAQLEKSRLLSDRFSAERPKGSFSTLEIQRTEQGDSAMYLCASSPLNSPLHFGNGTRLTVT.

This rearrangement joins TRBV11-1 to TRBJ2-5; D possibly corresponds to TRBD2 (7 bases). Per germline, CDR1 SGHAT and CDR2 FQDESV (reference sequence). The CDR3 has 15 residues. V was shortened by 5 bases and J by 5 bases, with 18 bases between the two germline ends. CDR3 DNA sequence: TGTGCCAGCAGCCCTAGGAGGGGGGGAACCGAGACCCAGTACTTC. This sequence encodes CASSPRRGGTETQYF.

This clone was detected a few times. The gene calls are TRBV29-1 and TRBJ2-7, with TRBD2 as a possible D gene (5 bases). Germline CDR1 is SQVTM and CDR2 is ANQGSEA. The CDR3 consists of 10 residues. The V gene lost 6 bases and the J gene lost 2 bases, with 5 bases spanning the gap. CDR3 DNA sequence: TGCAGCGTCGGGACCTACGAGCAGTACTTC. It specifies CSVGTYEQYF.

The chain has TRBV12-5 and TRBJ2-7; D unclear. This CDR3 spans 14 amino acids. Germline values: CDR1 LGHNT, CDR2 FRNRAP. V lost 1 base and J lost 3, with 10 bases in between. The CDR3 loop is CASGLGQAIYEQYF. In nucleotides, the CDR3 is TGTGCTAGTGGTTTGGGGCAGGCGATCTACGAGCAGTACTTC.

V usage is TRBV2 and J usage is TRBJ2-2, with TRBD1 as a possible D gene (5 bases). Looked up from germline, CDR1 is SNHLY and CDR2 is FYNNEI. This CDR3 has 14 residues. The ends were cut back, 6 bases at V and 0 bases at J, with 8 bases in the middle. CDR3 coding DNA: TGTGCCAGCAGCCCGACAGCGAACACCGGGGAGCTGTTTTTT. It specifies CASSPTANTGELFF.

This clone turned up a few times. CDR3 residues: CASSSWTSGSQETQYF. DNA of the CDR3: TGTGCCAGTAGTTCGTGGACTAGCGGATCCCAAGAGACCCAGTACTTC. This chain uses TRBV19 with TRBJ2-5; 10 bases fit TRBD2. CDR3 length: 16 amino acids. Trimming took 5 bases from V and 1 from J; bases not matched to a gene: 7. Germline V gene sequence: CDR1 LNHDA, CDR2 SQIVND (reference sequence).

Comment on this clone: Other DNA sequences in the sample encode the same CDR3. The rearrangement links TRBV5-1 to TRBJ1-1; D is unclear. The CDR3 length is 13 residues. Germline V CDR1 and CDR2: SGHRS, YFSETQ. V dropped 0 bases and J dropped 2 bases, with 5 bases sitting between them. CDR3 region: CASSLAGNTEAFF. As DNA, the CDR3 is TGCGCCAGCAGCTTGGCAGGAAACACTGAAGCTTTCTTT.

This clone appeared a single time. The V call is TRBV6-5, the J call TRBJ2-3; no reliable D call. The ends were cut back, 6 bases at V and 2 bases at J, with 12 bases in the middle. Germline assignment: CDR1 MNHEY and CDR2 SVGAGI. CDR3 length equals 14 residues. The CDR3: CASSRGRPTDTQYF. The DNA for the CDR3 is TGTGCCAGCAGCCGCGGTCGTCCCACAGATACGCAGTATTTT.

This clone showed up just once. This chain connects TRBV7-9 to TRBJ2-1; tentative D call: TRBD2 (6 bases). The V and J ends lost 5 bases and 4 bases respectively, with 21 bases between them. Germline CDR1 reads SEHNR; CDR2 reads FQNEAQ (reference sequence). The CDR3 covers 17 residues. The CDR3 nucleotides are TGTGCCAGCAGCCCCCTCTCGGGGGAGCCCTCTTACAATGAGCAGTTCTTC. Its translation is CASSPLSGEPSYNEQFF.

The rearrangement links TRBV30 to TRBJ2-3; D is ambiguous. The CDR3 has 14 amino acids. The V gene lost 4 bases and the J gene lost 1 base, with 12 bases spanning the gap. Germline V gives CDR1 GTSNPN, CDR2 SVGIG (reference sequence). The CDR3 coding sequence is TGTGCCTGGACCACCCGGTCGGGCACAGATACGCAGTATTTT. Translation gives CAWTTRSGTDTQYF. Variable domain in full (rest from reference TRBV30 and TRBJ2-3): SQTIHQWPATLVQPVGSPLSLECTVEGTSNPNLYWYRQAAGRGLQLLFYSVGIGQISSEVPQNLSASRPQDRQFILSSKKLLLSDSGFYLCAWTTRSGTDTQYFGPGTRLTVL.

This clone has only one observation. V is TRBV27 and J is TRBJ2-1; 9 bases fit TRBD1. This CDR3 spans 17 amino acids. J was trimmed by 0 bases and V by 0 bases; bases with no gene match: 3. CDR1 MNHEY and CDR2 SMNVEV come from the germline V gene (reference sequence). The DNA of the CDR3 is TGTGCCAGCAGTTTATCGGGGGGACAGGGCTCCTACAATGAGCAGTTCTTC. Residues: CASSLSGGQGSYNEQFF.

The chain employs TRBV7-9 and TRBJ1-6, with D possibly being TRBD1 (6 bases). Trimming removed 7 bases at V and 7 bases at J, with 17 bases between. Looked up from germline, CDR1 is SEHNR and CDR2 is FQNEAQ (reference sequence). The CDR3 length is 15 residues. The CDR3 DNA sequence: TGTGCCAGCACCCCCAAAGAGGACAGAAATTCACCCCTCCACTTT. It translates to CASTPKEDRNSPLHF.

CDR3 in DNA: TGTGCCAGCAGCCCATTTTACAGGGTGGAAGGGGCCAACGTCCTGACTTTC. The encoded protein is CASSPFYRVEGANVLTF. The chain has TRBV11-3 and TRBJ2-6; weak D call: TRBD1 (6 bases). The ends were cut back, 5 bases at V and 4 bases at J, with 18 bases in the middle. This CDR3 has 17 residues. Germline CDR1 and CDR2: SGHNT and YENEEA.

This sequence joins TRBV28 and TRBJ1-2; D call uncertain. V was clipped by 6 bases and J by 6 bases, with 14 bases between them. CDR3 length equals 13 residues. From germline, CDR1 is MDHEN and CDR2 SYDVKM. The CDR3, as DNA: TGTGCCAGCAGAATTCCCTCCGGGGATGGCTACACCTTC. This encodes CASRIPSGDGYTF.

As to this clone: Its ends do not fully match the called genes, so a read error is possible. The chain is built from TRBV6-5 and TRBJ1-1; TRBD1 is a possible D gene (5 bases). The germline gives CDR1 MNHEY, CDR2 SVGAGI. CDR3 length: 13 residues. The CDR3, as DNA: TGTGCCAACAGTTGGGACTCAAACACTGAAGCTTTCTTT. Amino acid sequence: CANSWDSNTEAFF.